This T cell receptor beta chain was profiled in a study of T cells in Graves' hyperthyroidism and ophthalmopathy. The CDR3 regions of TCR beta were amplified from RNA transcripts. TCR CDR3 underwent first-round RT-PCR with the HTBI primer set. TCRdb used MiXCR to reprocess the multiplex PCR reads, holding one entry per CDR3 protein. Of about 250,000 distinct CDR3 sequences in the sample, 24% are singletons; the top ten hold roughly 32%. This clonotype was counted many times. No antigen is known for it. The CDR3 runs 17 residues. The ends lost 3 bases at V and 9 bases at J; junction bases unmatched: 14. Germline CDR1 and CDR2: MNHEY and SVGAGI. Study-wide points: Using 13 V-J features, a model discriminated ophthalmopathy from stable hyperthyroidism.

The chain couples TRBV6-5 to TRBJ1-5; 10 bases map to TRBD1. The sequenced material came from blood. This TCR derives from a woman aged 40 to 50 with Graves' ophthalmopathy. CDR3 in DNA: TGTGCCAGCAGTTATGGCGAGGGGGACAGGGGTTCCGGGCCCCAGCATTTT. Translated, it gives CASSYGEGDRGSGPQHF.